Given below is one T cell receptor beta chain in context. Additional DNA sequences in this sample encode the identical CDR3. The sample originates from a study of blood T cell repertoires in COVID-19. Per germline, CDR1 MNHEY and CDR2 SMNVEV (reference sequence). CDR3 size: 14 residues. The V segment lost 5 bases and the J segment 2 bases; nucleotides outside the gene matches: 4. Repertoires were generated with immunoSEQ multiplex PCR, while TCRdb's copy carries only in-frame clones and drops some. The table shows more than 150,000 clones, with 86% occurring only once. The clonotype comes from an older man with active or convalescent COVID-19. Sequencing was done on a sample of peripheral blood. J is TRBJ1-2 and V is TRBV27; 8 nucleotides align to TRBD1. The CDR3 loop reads CASSPRTGNYGYTF. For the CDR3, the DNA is TGTGCCAGCAGTCCAAGGACAGGGAACTATGGCTACACCTTC.